These 9 T cell receptor beta chains were all obtained from the same sample, sequenced in a study of CD4 T cells in relation to SARS-CoV-2 and coronaviruses. Assay used: immunoSEQ multiplex PCR; TCRdb lists only in-frame clones, some missing. The sample holds around 35,000 clones, 80% to 90% seen once. The sample comprised memory CD4+ T cells from PBMCs. The source is an adult with COVID-19.

The genes are TRBV5-4 and TRBJ2-6; 12 bases fit TRBD2. J gave up 3 bases and V 0 bases, and 1 base lay outside the gene matches. This CDR3 spans 17 amino acids. From germline, CDR1 is SGHNT and CDR2 YYREEE (reference sequence). The CDR3 sequence: CASSLGLAGVGANVLTF. The CDR3 nucleotides are TGTGCCAGCAGCTTGGGACTAGCGGGAGTTGGGGCCAACGTCCTGACTTTC.

The chain uses TRBV11-2 and TRBJ2-2; D perhaps matches TRBD2 (6 bases). The CDR3 loop spans 14 amino acids. Germline V lookup: CDR1 SGHAT, CDR2 FQNNGV. V was shortened by 4 bases and J by 4 bases, with 10 bases between the two germline ends. CDR3: CASSSRTTTGELFF. Here the CDR3 DNA reads TGTGCCAGCAGCTCCCGGACTACCACCGGGGAGCTGTTTTTT.

This clone was counted between two and nine times. The chain links TRBV5-4 to TRBJ1-5; 7 nucleotides align to TRBD1. V lost 0 bases and J lost 3; bases outside the gene matches: 3. The CDR3 loop spans 15 amino acids. Germline CDR1 reads SGHNT; CDR2 reads YYREEE (reference sequence). CDR3 residues: CASSLGGQPNQPQHF. The CDR3 DNA is TGTGCCAGCAGCTTGGGGGGACAGCCCAATCAGCCCCAGCATTTT. Supplemented by reference TRBV5-4 and TRBJ1-5, the full variable domain reads ETGVTQSPTHLIKTRGQQVTLRCSSQSGHNTVSWYQQALGQGPQFIFQYYREEENGRGNFPPRFSGLQFPNYSSELNVNALELDDSALYLCASSLGGQPNQPQHFGDGTRLSIL.

The chain carries TRBV5-1 and TRBJ2-7; maybe TRBD2 (6 bases). V lost 4 bases and J 6 bases, leaving 14 bases between the germline ends. The CDR3 has 13 amino acids. Germline CDR1 reads SGHRS; CDR2 reads YFSETQ. The chain's CDR3 is CASSLREASEQYF. The CDR3 nucleotides are TGCGCCAGCAGCCTCAGGGAGGCAAGCGAGCAGTACTTC.

The chain's CDR3 is CASSQNYEQYF. DNA of the CDR3: TGTGCCAGCAGCCAAAACTACGAGCAGTACTTC. The chain uses TRBV3-1 (or the pseudogene TRBV3-2) and TRBJ2-7; no definite D call. V lost 2 bases and J lost 3, with 2 bases in between. The CDR3 sequence is 11 residues long. Germline CDR1 reads LGHDT; CDR2 reads YNNKEL (reference sequence).

The rearrangement uses TRBV11-2 and TRBJ2-2; 9 nucleotides line up with TRBD2. Germline CDR1 and CDR2: SGHAT and FQNNGV. This CDR3 contains 16 residues. Trimming removed 2 bases from V and 1 base from J; junction bases left unmatched: 2. CDR3 sequence reads: CASSLPSGMNTGELFF. CDR3 DNA: TGTGCCAGCAGCTTACCTAGCGGGATGAACACCGGGGAGCTGTTTTTT.

The J gene is TRBJ1-1, the V gene TRBV18; D uncertain. The CDR3 length is 13 residues. V shed 6 bases and J shed 0 bases, with 8 bases lying between them. CDR1 and CDR2 from the germline V gene are KGHSH and LQKENI. CDR3 sequence reads: CASSLTMNTEAFF. In DNA, the CDR3 is TGTGCCAGCTCCCTGACGATGAACACTGAAGCTTTCTTT.

This chain joins TRBV11-3 and TRBJ2-1; D is unclear. Trimming left V 4 bases short and J 9 bases short, with 13 bases between. CDR1 is SGHNT, CDR2 YENEEA, per germline. The CDR3 loop spans 13 amino acids. The CDR3 protein is CASSSGITTEQFF. In nucleotides, the CDR3 is TGTGCCAGCAGCTCCGGAATTACAACTGAGCAGTTCTTC.

This clone was counted a few times. J is TRBJ2-1 and V is TRBV7-2; no definite D call. V lost 4 bases to trimming and J lost 0 bases, with 13 bases between them. The CDR3 runs 16 residues. Germline assignment: CDR1 SGHTA and CDR2 FQGNSA. The CDR3 region is CASSSESTLSYNEQFF. CDR3 DNA sequence: TGTGCCAGCAGCTCCGAATCAACACTCTCCTACAATGAGCAGTTCTTC.